These 4 T cell receptor beta chains were sequenced from one sample in a study of blood T cell repertoires in COVID-19 (dated by TCRdb to the early 2020s). Library preparation used the immunoSEQ multiplex PCR assay. TCRdb retrieved this table from immuneACCESS and kept in-frame rearrangements only. Not all clones are present; in checked studies, unresolved V genes account for under half, and no reason is known for the remainder. The sample profile shows approximately 100,000 clones; around 89% of them were found once. The ten biggest clones cover approximately 31% of the sample. Sequencing was done on a sample of peripheral blood. These receptors were collected from a woman of 80 years or more with acute or convalescent COVID-19.

This clone appeared a single time. The chain recombines TRBV27 with TRBJ1-1; 7 nucleotides line up with TRBD1. CDR1 and CDR2 (germline): MNHEY, SMNVEV (reference sequence). After removal of 4 bases from V and 5 bases from J, the junction contained 10 bases not matched to a gene. CDR3 length equals 15 residues. The CDR3 DNA sequence: TGTGCCAGCAGTTCAACCCCCGGCAGGGGGACTGAAGCTTTCTTT. As protein: CASSSTPGRGTEAFF.

The chain joins TRBV10-3 to TRBJ1-3; D is perhaps TRBD1 (5 bases). CDR3 length equals 16 residues. Germline V gives CDR1 ENHRY, CDR2 SYGVKD. V gave up 3 bases and J gave up 0 bases, with 12 bases separating them. CDR3 nucleotide sequence: TGTGCCATCAGTGAAGCAGGGCTCATCTCTGGAAACACCATATATTTT. This sequence encodes CAISEAGLISGNTIYF.

V usage is TRBV2 and J usage is TRBJ2-2; D unresolved. Trimming took off 6 bases at V and 2 bases at J, with 10 bases between the two ends. CDR1 and CDR2 (germline): SNHLY, FYNNEI. CDR3 size: 14 residues. The CDR3 coding sequence is TGTGCCAGCAGCACCTGGGCAAACACCGGGGAGCTGTTTTTT. This translates into CASSTWANTGELFF.

The chain combines TRBV11-2 with TRBJ1-2; 10 bases align to TRBD1. This CDR3 has 16 amino acids. Trimming took 5 bases from V and 7 from J; bases not matched to a gene: 13. Germline lookup yields CDR1 SGHAT and CDR2 FQNNGV. The CDR3 DNA follows: TGTGCCAGCAGCCTCCGGGACAGGGGCTTGGGAGGTGGCTACACCTTC. It codes for CASSLRDRGLGGGYTF.